The 18 T cell receptor beta chains below come from one sample, sequenced in a study of T cell responses to AZD1222 COVID-19 vaccine (dated by TCRdb to about 2021). Per the publication, the time point label means: baseline before first vaccination. Preparation of the library involved the immunoSEQ multiplex PCR assay. TCRdb mirrors the immuneACCESS table, restricted to in-frame sequences. Some clones are absent from its copies; in checked studies, under half trace to an unresolved V gene, and the reason for the others is unknown. In this sample the table shows around 86,000 clones, 90% of which occur a single time. Approximately 8.7% of the sample comes from the top ten. Sequencing was performed on peripheral blood, taken on day 0 of AZD1222 vaccination. These receptors came from an adult in good health.

The chain is built from TRBV7-3 and TRBJ2-7; 9 nucleotides align to TRBD1. This CDR3 has 13 amino acids. Germline CDR1 and CDR2: SGHTA and FQGTGA. V lost 5 bases and J lost 5; bases outside the gene matches: 4. The CDR3 DNA follows: TGTGCCAGCAGCACCGACAGGGGGGACGAGCAGTACTTC. This encodes CASSTDRGDEQYF.

The rearrangement links TRBV5-1 to TRBJ1-2; D is undetermined. Germline CDR1 reads SGHRS; CDR2 reads YFSETQ. The V gene lost 0 bases and the J gene lost 7 bases, with 10 bases spanning the gap. CDR3 length equals 13 residues. The CDR3 loop is CASSLDHYRGYTF. DNA of the CDR3: TGCGCCAGCAGCTTGGACCATTACCGTGGCTACACCTTC.

J is TRBJ1-2 and V is TRBV11-1; tentative D call: TRBD1 (5 bases). Per the germline V gene, CDR1 is SGHAT and CDR2 is FQDESV (reference sequence). The CDR3 spans 15 residues. The V end was cut by 1 base, the J end by 0 bases, with 9 bases between. DNA for the CDR3: TGTGCCAGCAGCTTAGGTACAGGAGCTAACTATGGCTACACCTTC. It specifies CASSLGTGANYGYTF.

The gene calls are TRBV15 and TRBJ1-2; tentative D call: TRBD1 (6 bases). There are 15 residues in the CDR3. The V gene's germline CDR1 is LNHNV and CDR2 YYDKDF (reference sequence). V lost 0 bases and J 3 bases, leaving 11 bases between the germline ends. This CDR3 is CATSRDLGADYGYTF. DNA for the CDR3: TGTGCCACCAGCAGAGATTTGGGGGCGGACTATGGCTACACCTTC.

This chain uses TRBV5-4 with TRBJ2-3, with 14 nucleotides matching TRBD2. This CDR3 is 16 amino acids long. Trimming removed 0 bases from V and 8 bases from J; junction bases left unmatched: 5. Per germline, CDR1 SGHNT and CDR2 YYREEE (reference sequence). The CDR3 region is CASSLGLAGGLGTQYF. CDR3 bases: TGTGCCAGCAGCTTGGGACTAGCGGGGGGGCTAGGTACGCAGTATTTT.

V gene TRBV10-3 combines with J gene TRBJ1-4; 9 bases map to TRBD1. With V trimmed by 10 bases and J by 4 bases, 7 bases remained unmatched. Germline loops: CDR1 ENHRY, CDR2 SYGVKD. CDR3 length equals 14 residues. CDR3 loop: CATNAGQGNEKLFF. DNA for the CDR3: TGTGCCACAAACGCGGGACAGGGTAATGAAAAACTGTTTTTT.

This clone was detected only once. In DNA form, the CDR3 reads TGTGCCAGCAGTAGCGGGATTGGAAACACCATATATTTT. Protein: CASSSGIGNTIYF. The chain has TRBV28 and TRBJ1-3; D call uncertain. Germline V gene lookup returns CDR1 MDHEN and CDR2 SYDVKM. Deletions cut 5 bases from V and 3 bases from J, with 8 bases between. The CDR3 is 13 residues long.

The rearrangement uses TRBV7-9 and TRBJ2-1; 8 bases are shared with TRBD2. Trimming took 1 base from V and 2 from J; bases not matched to a gene: 1. Germline CDR1 SEHNR, CDR2 FQNEAQ (reference sequence). The CDR3 is 15 residues long. CDR3 loop: CASSLELAAYNEQFF. CDR3 nucleotide sequence: TGTGCCAGCAGCTTAGAACTAGCGGCCTACAATGAGCAGTTCTTC.

The gene calls are TRBV5-4 and TRBJ1-1; 7 bases line up with TRBD1. Looked up from germline, CDR1 is SGHNT and CDR2 is YYREEE (reference sequence). J gave up 4 bases and V 3 bases, and 3 bases lay outside the gene matches. The length of the CDR3 is 13 residues. CDR3 residues: CASSSWTGTEAFF. The CDR3 bases are TGTGCCAGCAGCTCTTGGACAGGCACTGAAGCTTTCTTT.

This clone showed up just once. This sequence joins TRBV5-1 and TRBJ2-5; no clear D gene. Trimming shortened V by 3 bases and J by 5 bases, and 8 bases separated the two germline ends. This CDR3 region has 12 residues. The germline V gene encodes CDR1 SGHRS and CDR2 YFSETQ. CDR3 region: CASSWEAETQYF. CDR3 sequence (DNA): TGCGCCAGCAGCTGGGAAGCGGAGACCCAGTACTTC.

The chain joins TRBV7-2 to TRBJ2-7; D tentatively fits TRBD1 or TRBD2 (6 bases each). Germline V lookup: CDR1 SGHTA, CDR2 FQGNSA. The CDR3 spans 17 residues. The V end was cut by 0 bases, the J end by 0 bases, with 15 bases between. Here the CDR3 reads CASSLARGAGSSYEQYF. The CDR3 nucleotides read TGTGCCAGCAGCTTAGCGAGGGGGGCGGGGAGCTCCTACGAGCAGTACTTC.

The rearrangement uses TRBV5-8 and TRBJ2-3; D is possibly TRBD2 (7 bases). The CDR3 runs to 16 residues. The V gene's germline CDR1 is SGHTS and CDR2 YDEGEE. V lost 0 bases and J lost 0, with 11 bases in between. The CDR3 coding sequence is TGTGCCAGCAGCTTGGAAGGCGGGGGCAGCACAGATACGCAGTATTTT. Protein: CASSLEGGGSTDTQYF. The variable domain in full, with the rest retrieved from reference TRBV5-8 and TRBJ2-3, is EAGVTQSPTHLIKTRGQQATLRCSPISGHTSVYWYQQALGLGLQFLLWYDEGEERNRGNFPPRFSGRQFPNYSSELNVNALELEDSALYLCASSLEGGGSTDTQYFGPGTRLTVL.

This chain links TRBV5-8 with TRBJ1-1; D not resolved. Germline V gene lookup returns CDR1 SGHTS and CDR2 YDEGEE. The germline V and J ends were trimmed by 4 bases and 2 bases, with 12 bases remaining between them. The CDR3 sequence is 14 residues long. CDR3 protein: CASSPGAINTEAFF. CDR3 nucleotide sequence: TGTGCCAGCAGCCCCGGAGCGATAAACACTGAAGCTTTCTTT.

The V call is TRBV7-3, the J call TRBJ2-3; no reliable D call. Germline-derived CDR1 and CDR2 are SGHTA and FQGTGA. This CDR3 region has 12 residues. Trimming removed 6 bases from V and 5 bases from J, with 9 bases in between. The CDR3 DNA is TGTGCCAGCAGAGGTCCTGGAGATACGCAGTATTTT. Protein product: CASRGPGDTQYF.

This clone was recorded many times. The chain carries TRBV10-2 and TRBJ2-7; possible D gene TRBD1, 5 bases. Germline-derived CDR1 and CDR2 are WSHSY and SAAADI. The CDR3 totals 15 residues. V was clipped by 3 bases and J by 4 bases, with 16 bases between them. The CDR3 coding sequence is TGCGCCAGCAGTGATCATAGGGGATCGTCGTACGAGCAGTACTTC. This gives the protein CASSDHRGSSYEQYF.

The CDR3 here is CASREGRSYEQYF. The CDR3 region has the DNA TGTGCCAGTCGGGAGGGCAGGTCCTACGAGCAGTACTTC. V and J are TRBV19 and TRBJ2-7; 8 nucleotides match TRBD2. Losses at the gene ends were 8 bases for V and 1 base for J; bases not matched to a gene: 4. The CDR3 sequence is 13 residues long. Germline V gene lookup returns CDR1 LNHDA and CDR2 SQIVND (reference sequence).

The gene calls are TRBV19 and TRBJ1-6; D might be TRBD1 (5 bases). This CDR3 comprises 15 residues. The V end lost 5 bases, the J end lost 5 bases, and 13 bases lay between the germline ends. Germline V gene data show CDR1 as LNHDA and CDR2 as SQIVND (reference sequence). CDR3 DNA sequence: TGTGCCAGTAGTCGGGGCAGGGTTGATAATTCACCCCTCCACTTT. Translating gives CASSRGRVDNSPLHF.

The V call is TRBV19, the J call TRBJ1-2, with 10 bases that match TRBD1. The CDR3 contains 12 residues. Unmatched junction bases numbered 5, after V lost 6 bases and J lost 10 bases. Germline values: CDR1 LNHDA, CDR2 SQIVND (reference sequence). The CDR3 loop is CASSGTGAPYTF. In nucleotides, the CDR3 is TGTGCCAGTAGCGGGACAGGGGCTCCCTACACCTTC.